The 20 T cell receptor beta chains given below trace back to one sample, sequenced in a study of early T cells in non-severe SARS-CoV-2 infection. MiXCR, run by TCRdb on the 5' RACE reads, gives a single entry per CDR3 protein. The sample has some 22,000 distinct CDR3 sequences, around 5% seen once. The sequencing sample was made of whole blood. The receptors shown here come from an adult who was a healthcare worker with PCR-confirmed SARS-CoV-2 infection or an uninfected control (not recorded which).

The chain carries TRBV28 and TRBJ2-7; 12 bases fit TRBD1. Trimming cost V 4 bases and J 5 bases; bases outside gene matches: 9. CDR1 is MDHEN and CDR2 is SYDVKM in the germline V gene. The CDR3 has 16 residues. CDR3 sequence (DNA): TGTGCCAGCAGTTCACCGGGGACAGGGGGCATCAACGAGCAGTACTTC. It is translated as CASSSPGTGGINEQYF.

This clonotype came up many times. The chain joins TRBV6-2 or TRBV6-3 to TRBJ2-7; D is ambiguous. The CDR3 has 15 residues. Trimming shortened V by 0 bases and J by 3 bases, and 12 bases separated the two germline ends. Germline V gives CDR1 MNHEY, CDR2 SVGEGT. The CDR3, as DNA: TGTGCCAGCAGTTACTCGATCGGTATTCTCTACGAGCAGTACTTC. This encodes CASSYSIGILYEQYF.

The chain is built from TRBV6-2 or TRBV6-3 and TRBJ2-3; 9 bases are a match to TRBD2. The J segment lost 1 base and the V segment lost 2 bases, leaving 4 bases of the junction unmatched. CDR3 size: 16 residues. The germline V gene encodes CDR1 MNHEY and CDR2 SVGEGT. CDR3 nucleotides: TGTGCCAGCAGTTACGGGTCTAGCGGGGGCACAGATACGCAGTATTTT. Translation: CASSYGSSGGTDTQYF.

This clonotype was detected many times. V and J are TRBV6-5 and TRBJ2-7; 7 bases agree with TRBD2. V gave up 5 bases and J gave up 0 bases; unmatched junction bases: 13. The CDR3 sequence is 17 residues long. From germline, CDR1 is MNHEY and CDR2 SVGAGI. The CDR3 DNA follows: TGTGCCAGCAGTCTGGGGAGAGCGGGGAAGAGCTCCTACGAGCAGTACTTC. Protein sequence: CASSLGRAGKSSYEQYF.

This sequence joins TRBV25-1 and TRBJ2-3; 7 nucleotides agree with TRBD1. This CDR3 is built from 16 residues. In germline, CDR1 is MGHDK, CDR2 SYGVNS. The J segment lost 5 bases and the V segment lost 0 bases, leaving 8 bases of the junction unmatched. This chain's CDR3 is CASSEYRGGIEDTQYF. The CDR3 DNA reads TGTGCCAGCAGTGAATATCGAGGGGGCATCGAAGATACGCAGTATTTT. The variable domain in full, with the rest retrieved from reference TRBV25-1 and TRBJ2-3, is EADIYQTPRYLVIGTGKKITLECSQTMGHDKMYWYQQDPGMELHLIHYSYGVNSTEKGDLSSESTVSRIRTEHFPLTLESARPSHTSQYLCASSEYRGGIEDTQYFGPGTRLTVL.

The chain couples TRBV11-3 to TRBJ2-2, with D perhaps TRBD1 (6 bases). CDR1 and CDR2 from the germline V gene are SGHNT and YENEEA. V lost 1 base and J 3 bases, leaving 12 bases between the germline ends. There are 16 residues in the CDR3. CDR3 DNA: TGTGCCAGCAGCTTAGGCAGGGGTTCGTACACCGGGGAGCTGTTTTTT. This translates into CASSLGRGSYTGELFF.

By frequency in the sample, this clonotype is medium-sized. The gene calls are TRBV12-3 or TRBV12-4 and TRBJ2-4; 7 bases line up with TRBD1. Trimming at V came to 6 bases and at J to 9 bases, leaving 8 bases not matched to a gene. The CDR3 covers 13 residues. CDR3 nucleotide sequence: TGTGCCAGCAGCTCGACAGGGAATGGCATTCAGTACTTC. As protein: CASSSTGNGIQYF.

This clonotype was recorded many times. Here the CDR3 reads CASSLLEGGLRNTIYF. The DNA for the CDR3 is TGTGCCAGCAGCCTCCTTGAGGGGGGATTGAGAAACACCATATATTTT. The genes are TRBV7-9 and TRBJ1-3; perhaps TRBD1 as D (6 bases). V lost 5 bases and J 5 bases, leaving 19 bases between the germline ends. The CDR3 length is 16 residues. Germline V gives CDR1 SEHNR, CDR2 FQNEAQ (reference sequence).

The V call is TRBV9, the J call TRBJ2-1; 12 bases agree with TRBD2. This CDR3 has 16 amino acids. Germline V CDR1 and CDR2: SGDLS, YYNGEE. Trimming took 0 bases from V and 9 from J; bases not matched to a gene: 7. The CDR3 sequence is CASSVGLAGGQSEQFF. In DNA, the CDR3 is TGTGCCAGCAGCGTAGGGCTAGCGGGGGGGCAAAGTGAGCAGTTCTTC.

This clonotype came up many times. V and J are TRBV20-1 and TRBJ2-5, with D maybe TRBD2 (7 bases). The CDR3 totals 13 residues. V was clipped by 8 bases and J by 7 bases, with 20 bases between them. Germline V gene lookup returns CDR1 DFQATT and CDR2 SNEGSKA (reference sequence). For the CDR3, the DNA is TGCAGTCCCGGCTCGGGGGGCCAGGTGACCCAGTACTTC. Translation gives CSPGSGGQVTQYF.

This clonotype was seen a handful of times. This rearrangement joins TRBV10-3 to TRBJ1-6; TRBD1 is a possible D gene (6 bases). V shed 6 bases and J shed 10 bases, with 10 bases lying between them. The CDR3 loop spans 12 amino acids. CDR1 and CDR2 (germline): ENHRY, SYGVKD. DNA of the CDR3: TGTGCCATCAGCGGACAGAAGTCACCCCTCCACTTT. Protein product: CAISGQKSPLHF.

The chain has TRBV29-1 and TRBJ1-4; TRBD1 is a possible D gene (5 bases). V lost 6 bases, J lost 13 bases, and 15 bases lay in between. Germline lookup yields CDR1 SQVTM and CDR2 ANQGSEA. CDR3 length: 11 amino acids. The CDR3 is CSVEYQGGLFF. The CDR3, as DNA: TGCAGCGTAGAATACCAGGGTGGACTGTTTTTT.

In its sample, this clonotype was seen many times. This chain connects TRBV19 to TRBJ1-5; a possible D gene is TRBD1 (5 bases). The CDR3 is 14 residues long. V dropped 4 bases and J dropped 4 bases, with 11 bases sitting between them. Per the germline V gene, CDR1 is LNHDA and CDR2 is SQIVND (reference sequence). CDR3 residues: CASSRGSVNQPQHF. CDR3 coding DNA: TGTGCCAGTAGTAGGGGGAGCGTAAATCAGCCCCAGCATTTT.

This clonotype has ten or more counts. The chain couples TRBV27 to TRBJ1-5; a weak D match, TRBD1 (5 bases). The CDR3 has 16 residues. CDR1 is MNHEY and CDR2 is SMNVEV in the germline V gene (reference sequence). V was shortened by 3 bases and J by 5 bases, with 17 bases between the two germline ends. CDR3 sequence: CASSLDGQGRYQPQHF. Here the CDR3 DNA reads TGTGCCAGCAGTTTGGATGGGCAGGGAAGATATCAGCCCCAGCATTTT.

The genes are TRBV6-2 or TRBV6-3 and TRBJ1-2; D gene uncertain. This CDR3 region has 13 residues. CDR1 is MNHEY, CDR2 SVGEGT, per germline. The V end lost 4 bases, the J end lost 4 bases, and 10 bases lay between the germline ends. Written as DNA, the CDR3 is TGTGCCAGCAGTTTGGACGTCGGCTATGGCTACACCTTC. Its translation is CASSLDVGYGYTF.

V gene TRBV6-6 combines with J gene TRBJ2-7; weak D call: TRBD2 (5 bases). V was trimmed by 2 bases and J by 1 base, leaving 12 bases between them. The CDR3 loop spans 15 amino acids. Germline CDR1 is MNHNY and CDR2 is SVGAGI (reference sequence). This CDR3 reads CASSYPSRGSYEQYF. The DNA for the CDR3 is TGTGCCAGCAGTTACCCCTCTCGGGGATCCTACGAGCAGTACTTC.

This clonotype was counted between two and nine times. CDR3 nucleotides: TGTGCCAGCAGTTTCGGGGGGCGTAAAGGTAATCAGCCCCAGCATTTT. Its protein product is CASSFGGRKGNQPQHF. The chain has TRBV12-3 or TRBV12-4 and TRBJ1-5; a possible D gene is TRBD1 (6 bases). The V end lost 3 bases, the J end lost 4 bases, and 16 bases lay between the germline ends. This CDR3 has 16 amino acids.

The table lists this clonotype with many counts. The genes are TRBV19 and TRBJ2-5; 9 bases align to TRBD2. Losses at the gene ends were 6 bases for V and 3 bases for J; bases not matched to a gene: 11. The germline CDR1 and CDR2 sequences are LNHDA and SQIVND (reference sequence). CDR3 length: 16 residues. CDR3 amino acids: CASSLASGDREETQYF. CDR3 nucleotides: TGTGCCAGTAGCCTTGCTAGCGGGGACCGGGAAGAGACCCAGTACTTC.

Ten or more counts support this clonotype. This sequence joins TRBV3-1 and TRBJ1-4; D is uncertain. Germline V gene data show CDR1 as LGHDT and CDR2 as YNNKEL (reference sequence). Trimming took 4 bases from V and 4 from J, leaving 7 bases between them. The CDR3 consists of 13 residues. The DNA of the CDR3 is TGTGCCAGCAGCCCGGCGCGTAATGAAAAACTGTTTTTT. It yields the protein CASSPARNEKLFF.

This clonotype was recorded many times. V is TRBV5-1 and J is TRBJ2-2; tentatively, D is TRBD1 (6 bases). Germline-derived CDR1 and CDR2 are SGHRS and YFSETQ. V lost 2 bases and J lost 2, with 10 bases in between. The CDR3 totals 15 residues. Here the CDR3 reads CASSFLDSNTGELFF. As DNA, the CDR3 is TGCGCCAGCAGCTTCTTGGACAGTAACACCGGGGAGCTGTTTTTT.